The rows below give T cell receptor beta chains drawn from one sample of a study of blood T cell repertoires in COVID-19. Repertoires were generated with immunoSEQ multiplex PCR, while TCRdb's copy carries only in-frame clones and drops some. The table records approximately 280,000 clones, roughly 89% of them present only once. The specimen sequenced was PBMCs or T cells enriched from blood (not recorded which). These receptors all come from a woman in her forties who had recovered from COVID-19. The CDR3 runs from the conserved cysteine through the conserved F or W.

CDR3	length	V	J
CASSLSGGMTGELFF	15	TRBV5-1	TRBJ2-2
CASSERTGIGGGTGELFF	18	TRBV10-2	TRBJ2-2
CASSLSSGGPGNTIYF	16	TRBV5-4	TRBJ1-3
CASSQEVRNKGQGEF	15	TRBV4-3	TRBJ1-3
CASSERGYEQYF	12	TRBV6-1	TRBJ2-7
CASSYSPRQETQYF	14	TRBV6-5	TRBJ2-5
CASSYRGPYEQYF	13	TRBV28	TRBJ2-7
CASSTLTRGAAYGYTF	16	TRBV7-9	TRBJ1-2
CARSFHGYFCLNTEAFF	17	TRBV5-3	TRBJ1-1
CASSYYRDRRSGYTF	15	TRBV6-5	TRBJ1-2
CASSSRLAGGNTGELFF	17	TRBV7-3	TRBJ2-2
CASSLGGQRIKLFF	14	TRBV28	TRBJ1-4
CASSSDNEQFF	11	TRBV5-4	TRBJ2-1
CAGRAPRGAYEKLFF	15	TRBV30	TRBJ1-4
CASSPGSREPYNEQFF	16	TRBV14	TRBJ2-1
CAWSTQGNSGRYSNTGELFF	20	TRBV30	TRBJ2-2
CASSQQAAGVLVHGYTF	17	TRBV7-8	TRBJ1-2
CASLPGGYYQPQHF	14	TRBV28	TRBJ1-5
CASSLGVGQGTYEQYF	16	TRBV7-6	TRBJ2-7
CASSFSGSIEQYF	13	TRBV7-2	TRBJ2-7
CASSLSTSGSRDTQYF	16	TRBV28	TRBJ2-3
CASSPRGERKSYNEQFF	17	TRBV27	TRBJ2-1
CASSPLRQGRTEAFF	15	TRBV13	TRBJ1-1
CASSLRGLGTGNTIYF	16	TRBV7-9	TRBJ1-3
CASRGTGGNTEAFF	14	TRBV27	TRBJ1-1
CASSLVAGDRGYYGYTF	17	TRBV5-1	TRBJ1-2
CASSFRTFGQPQHF	14	TRBV28	TRBJ1-5
CASSEGGGIVWREQFF	16	TRBV6-1	TRBJ2-1
CASRPQGAVGQPQHF	15	TRBV19	TRBJ1-5
CASSQGAGPGETQYF	15	TRBV4-1	TRBJ2-5
CASSLGDRVGQPQHF	15	TRBV7-2	TRBJ1-5
CASSLGGSSGNEQFF	15	TRBV11-3	TRBJ2-1
CAWSTWGHTDTQYF	14	TRBV30	TRBJ2-3
CASSLTRTGGEGQYF	15	TRBV5-1	TRBJ2-7
CAISERGAGELFF	13	TRBV10-3	TRBJ2-2
CASRDIGSYEQYF	13	TRBV6-5	TRBJ2-7
CAWSRDSNQPQHF	13	TRBV30	TRBJ1-5
CASSDRSLEAFF	12	TRBV6-1	TRBJ1-1
CASSQQWRSPTDTQYF	16	TRBV4-3	TRBJ2-3
CASSFGTQGSNTGELFF	17	TRBV7-9	TRBJ2-2
CASSLAGNTQETQYF	15	TRBV28	TRBJ2-5
CAISGRDRGLDYEQYF	16	TRBV10-3	TRBJ2-7
CASSYSGVNTGELFF	15	TRBV6-2/TRBV6-3	TRBJ2-2
CAIRAIVGGTEAFF	14	TRBV10-3	TRBJ1-1
CASSVNRGIQPQHF	14	TRBV28	TRBJ1-5
CASSQDGAGFYEQYF	15	TRBV4-2	TRBJ2-7